The 30 T cell receptor beta chains below were found in one sample sequenced in a study of blood T cell repertoires in COVID-19 (dated by TCRdb to the early 2020s). To prepare the library, the immunoSEQ multiplex PCR assay was applied. TCRdb mirrors the immuneACCESS table, restricted to in-frame sequences. Some clones are absent from its copies; in checked studies, under half trace to an unresolved V gene, and the reason for the others is unknown. Recorded for this sample are fewer than 250,000 clones; 88% of them occurred a single time. The top ten clones comprise roughly 6% of the sample. The specimen was peripheral blood. The source of these receptors is a woman aged 40 to 50 who had recovered from COVID-19.

V is TRBV14 and J is TRBJ2-5, with 10 bases matching TRBD2. V shed 0 bases and J 3 bases; nucleotides not matched to a gene: 4. The germline CDR1 and CDR2 sequences are SGHDN and FVKESK. The CDR3 runs 16 residues. CDR3 in amino acids: CASSQDYLAGEETQYF. The CDR3 nucleotides are TGTGCCAGCAGCCAAGATTACCTAGCGGGAGAAGAGACCCAGTACTTC.

This chain joins TRBV2 and TRBJ1-6; D remains ambiguous. The CDR3 has 13 residues. V was cut by 7 bases and J by 7 bases, with 11 bases left in between. The germline gives CDR1 SNHLY, CDR2 FYNNEI. The CDR3 sequence: CASTSGENSPLHF. The CDR3 coding sequence is TGTGCCAGCACCTCCGGGGAAAATTCACCCCTCCACTTT.

The rearrangement links TRBV11-3 to TRBJ2-6, with 12 bases that match TRBD1. CDR1 is SGHNT, CDR2 YENEEA, per germline. This CDR3 region has 18 residues. Trimming took 7 bases from V and 2 from J; bases not matched to a gene: 9. CDR3 nucleotides: TGTGCCAGCAAACCGGGACAGGGGGCGAGGACTGGGGCCAACGTCCTGACTTTC. It translates to CASKPGQGARTGANVLTF.

This chain links TRBV4-2 with TRBJ1-6; 8 bases fit TRBD1. Germline trimming cut 0 bases from V and 8 bases from J; bases unmatched to any gene: 0. CDR3 size: 14 residues. Per germline, CDR1 LGHNA and CDR2 YNFKEQ. CDR3 sequence (DNA): TGTGCCAGCAGCCAAGAGACAGGGGATTCACCCCTCCACTTT. The encoded protein is CASSQETGDSPLHF.

V and J are TRBV9 and TRBJ2-2; D remains ambiguous. Trimming cost V 4 bases and J 1 base, with 5 bases left between them. The CDR3 extends over 13 amino acids. The germline V gene has CDR1 SGDLS and CDR2 YYNGEE. As DNA, the CDR3 is TGTGCCAGCAGCTCGGGGAACACCGGGGAGCTGTTTTTT. Translating it yields CASSSGNTGELFF. Filled out from reference TRBV9 and TRBJ2-2, the complete variable domain reads DSGVTQTPKHLITATGQRVTLRCSPRSGDLSVYWYQQSLDQGLQFLIQYYNGEERAKGNILERFSAQQFPDLHSELNLSSLELGDSALYFCASSSGNTGELFFGEGSRLTVL.

The genes are TRBV10-3 and TRBJ1-1; a weak D match, TRBD1 (5 bases). This CDR3 spans 16 amino acids. The germline V gene encodes CDR1 ENHRY and CDR2 SYGVKD. V dropped 0 bases and J dropped 1 base, with 12 bases sitting between them. The CDR3 region is CAISESPSGQNTEAFF. CDR3 sequence (DNA): TGTGCCATCAGTGAGTCCCCCTCCGGACAGAACACTGAAGCTTTCTTT.

The chain recombines TRBV6-1 with TRBJ1-6; D remains ambiguous. Trimming stripped 2 bases from V and 3 bases from J, with 8 bases between. Per germline, CDR1 MNHNS and CDR2 SASEGT. The CDR3 contains 15 residues. CDR3 bases: TGTGCCAGCAGTGAAAATCCAGGCTATAATTCACCCCTCCACTTT. It is translated as CASSENPGYNSPLHF.

Worth noting for this clone: One end of the junction is discordant with germline, which a read error may explain. V and J are TRBV9 and TRBJ2-1, with D possibly matching TRBD1 (6 bases). Per germline, CDR1 SGDLS and CDR2 YYNGEE. CDR3 size: 15 residues. The CDR3 loop reads CASSVGDKAYSEQFF. DNA of the CDR3: TGTGCCAGCAGCGTAGGGGACAAGGCCTACAGTGAGCAGTTCTTC. The full variable domain, in which reference TRBV9 and TRBJ2-1 provide the parts outside the CDR3, is DSGVTQTPKHLITATGQRVTLRCSPRSGDLSVYWYQQSLDQGLQFLIQYYNGEERAKGNILERFSAQQFPDLHSELNLSSLELGDSALYFCASSVGDKAYSEQFFGPGTRLTVL.

This sequence joins TRBV12-3 or TRBV12-4 and TRBJ1-5, with D possibly matching TRBD1 (5 bases). The CDR3 contains 13 residues. With 3 bases removed from V and 4 bases from J, the gap between germline ends came to 7 bases. In nucleotides, the CDR3 is TGTGCCAGCAGTTTCGGGGGGAATCAGCCCCAGCATTTT. It codes for CASSFGGNQPQHF.

This chain links TRBV5-1 with TRBJ2-1, with 9 bases lining up with TRBD2. Germline V gene data show CDR1 as SGHRS and CDR2 as YFSETQ. This CDR3 spans 16 amino acids. The J segment lost 2 bases and the V segment lost 3 bases, leaving 6 bases of the junction unmatched. The CDR3 nucleotides read TGCGCCAGCAGCTCAGTAGCGGGAGAACCCTACAATGAGCAGTTCTTC. Residues: CASSSVAGEPYNEQFF.

The chain employs TRBV15 and TRBJ2-1, with 7 positions matching TRBD1. This CDR3 contains 16 residues. Germline V gives CDR1 LNHNV, CDR2 YYDKDF (reference sequence). V shed 2 bases and J 8 bases; nucleotides not matched to a gene: 12. The CDR3 sequence: CATSRRRTGAEDEQFF. CDR3 coding DNA: TGTGCCACCAGCAGAAGGAGGACAGGTGCGGAGGATGAGCAGTTCTTC.

The genes are TRBV3-1 (or the pseudogene TRBV3-2) and TRBJ2-2, with D possibly TRBD2 on 6 matching bases. V was clipped by 1 base and J by 14 bases, with 14 bases between them. CDR3 length equals 13 residues. Germline CDR1 is LGHDT and CDR2 is YNNKEL (reference sequence). This CDR3 is CASSQASAGQLFF. The CDR3 coding sequence is TGTGCCAGCAGCCAAGCATCGGCGGGGCAACTGTTTTTT.

This clone was recorded once. The chain recombines TRBV19 with TRBJ1-1, with TRBD1 as a possible D gene (6 bases). V gave up 4 bases and J gave up 5 bases, with 11 bases separating them. Germline CDR1 is LNHDA and CDR2 is SQIVND (reference sequence). The CDR3 has 13 amino acids. CDR3 residues: CASSTQGRTEAFF. In DNA form, the CDR3 reads TGTGCCAGTAGTACGCAGGGGCGGACTGAAGCTTTCTTT.

The chain combines TRBV2 with TRBJ2-3, with 7 positions matching TRBD1. Germline trimming cut 9 bases from V and 3 bases from J; bases unmatched to any gene: 6. The CDR3 is made up of 13 amino acids. Germline lookup yields CDR1 SNHLY and CDR2 FYNNEI. The CDR3 loop is CASLRDRTDTQYF. The DNA of the CDR3 is TGTGCCAGTCTCCGGGACAGAACAGATACGCAGTATTTT.

The count of this clone is one. V and J are TRBV5-1 and TRBJ2-5, with 7 nucleotides matching TRBD2. This CDR3 comprises 16 residues. After removal of 4 bases from V and 0 bases from J, the junction contained 9 bases not matched to a gene. CDR1 SGHRS and CDR2 YFSETQ come from the germline V gene. The CDR3 coding sequence is TGCGCCAGCAGCCCTACTCGCGGACTAGACCAAGAGACCCAGTACTTC. This translates into CASSPTRGLDQETQYF.

This sequence joins TRBV19 and TRBJ1-3; TRBD1 is a possible D gene (6 bases). The CDR3 runs to 19 residues. Germline V gene data show CDR1 as LNHDA and CDR2 as SQIVND (reference sequence). V lost 4 bases, J lost 0 bases, and 22 bases lay in between. CDR3: CASSTILHRDTFSGNTIYF. CDR3 bases: TGTGCCAGTAGTACGATATTACACCGGGACACCTTCTCTGGAAACACCATATATTTT. The entire variable domain, with the rest obtained from reference TRBV19 and TRBJ1-3, is as follows: DGGITQSPKYLFRKEGQNVTLSCEQNLNHDAMYWYRQDPGQGLRLIYYSQIVNDFQKGDIAEGYSVSREKKESFPLTVTSAQKNPTAFYLCASSTILHRDTFSGNTIYFGEGSWLTVV.

The chain is built from TRBV3-1 (or the pseudogene TRBV3-2) and TRBJ1-1; D call uncertain. V was trimmed by 0 bases and J by 11 bases, leaving 13 bases between them. Germline assignment: CDR1 LGHDT and CDR2 YNNKEL (reference sequence). This CDR3 contains 13 residues. The CDR3 sequence is CASSQDATRKAFF. In DNA, the CDR3 is TGTGCCAGCAGCCAAGACGCCACAAGAAAGGCTTTCTTT.

V is TRBV6-6 and J is TRBJ2-3; maybe TRBD1 (6 bases). V lost 7 bases and J lost 4, with 15 bases in between. The CDR3 loop spans 14 amino acids. From germline, CDR1 is MNHNY and CDR2 SVGAGI (reference sequence). DNA for the CDR3: TGTGCCAGCAACCAACTTACAGGGTCAGATACGCAGTATTTT. Translating gives CASNQLTGSDTQYF.

This clone was recorded only once. The rearrangement joins TRBV3-1 (or the pseudogene TRBV3-2) to TRBJ1-4; weak D call: TRBD1 (6 bases). The CDR3 spans 16 residues. Germline CDR1 and CDR2: LGHDT and YNNKEL (reference sequence). Trimming removed 5 bases at V and 5 bases at J, with 18 bases between. The CDR3 loop is CASSEGPQGFNEKLFF. The CDR3 region has the DNA TGTGCCAGCAGCGAAGGGCCACAGGGATTCAATGAAAAACTGTTTTTT.

The CDR3 nucleotides are TGTGCCACCAGCAACCATGGACAGTCTAACTATGGCTACACCTTC. It is translated as CATSNHGQSNYGYTF. The gene calls are TRBV15 and TRBJ1-2; a weak D match, TRBD1 (6 bases). Trimming took off 4 bases at V and 0 bases at J, with 12 bases between the two ends. This CDR3 is built from 15 residues. Per the germline V gene, CDR1 is LNHNV and CDR2 is YYDKDF (reference sequence).

The chain couples TRBV28 to TRBJ2-1, with 10 positions matching TRBD1. V lost 3 bases and J lost 1; bases outside the gene matches: 9. Germline V gene sequence: CDR1 MDHEN, CDR2 SYDVKM. The CDR3 has 18 amino acids. The CDR3 bases are TGTGCCAGCAGTTTTGATCGATGGGACAGGGGATCCTACAATGAGCAGTTCTTC. It codes for CASSFDRWDRGSYNEQFF.

The chain carries TRBV11-2 and TRBJ2-3; TRBD2 matches 8 bases. From germline, CDR1 is SGHAT and CDR2 FQNNGV. This CDR3 region has 14 residues. V shed 3 bases and J 5 bases; nucleotides not matched to a gene: 4. DNA of the CDR3: TGTGCCAGCAGCTTGGCGGGAGGTGTAGATACGCAGTATTTT. This codes for CASSLAGGVDTQYF.

In regard to this clone: Other nucleotide sequences in the sample specify the same CDR3. The rearrangement joins TRBV5-4 to TRBJ2-3; the match to TRBD2 covers 11 bases. CDR3 length: 16 amino acids. With V trimmed by 0 bases and J by 2 bases, 2 bases remained unmatched. The germline V gene has CDR1 SGHNT and CDR2 YYREEE (reference sequence). CDR3 in DNA: TGTGCCAGCAGCTTGGCACTAGCGGGGGACACAGATACGCAGTATTTT. Translated: CASSLALAGDTDTQYF.

This clone was counted a single time. The V gene is TRBV27, the J gene TRBJ2-4; TRBD1 matches 8 bases. The germline CDR1 and CDR2 sequences are MNHEY and SMNVEV (reference sequence). This CDR3 has 14 amino acids. After removal of 5 bases from V and 7 bases from J, the junction contained 7 bases not matched to a gene. Here the CDR3 reads CASSGTGGRNIQYF. CDR3 sequence (DNA): TGTGCCAGCAGTGGAACAGGGGGGAGGAACATTCAGTACTTC.

This clone was picked up one time. This chain joins TRBV18 and TRBJ2-2; 8 bases map to TRBD1. Germline V CDR1 and CDR2: KGHSH, LQKENI. The ends lost 0 bases at V and 5 bases at J; junction bases unmatched: 5. This CDR3 has 16 residues. The CDR3 nucleotides read TGTGCCAGCTCACCACCGACAGGGGAATATACCGGGGAGCTGTTTTTT. Translating it yields CASSPPTGEYTGELFF. Looking up the rest from reference TRBV18 and TRBJ2-2 gives the full variable domain: NAGVMQNPRHLVRRRGQEARLRCSPMKGHSHVYWYRQLPEEGLKFMVYLQKENIIDESGMPKERFSAEFPKEGPSILRIQQVVRGDSAAYFCASSPPTGEYTGELFFGEGSRLTVL.

J is TRBJ2-5 and V is TRBV20-1; TRBD2 aligns across 9 bases. The V segment lost 3 bases and the J segment 5 bases; nucleotides outside the gene matches: 13. CDR1 DFQATT and CDR2 SNEGSKA come from the germline V gene (reference sequence). The CDR3 loop spans 16 amino acids. CDR3: CSASRAGGHSSETQYF. The CDR3 region has the DNA TGCAGTGCTAGTAGGGCGGGAGGGCATTCGAGTGAGACCCAGTACTTC.

The V gene is TRBV7-8, the J gene TRBJ2-1, with 15 nucleotides matching TRBD2. V lost 5 bases to trimming and J lost 0 bases; unmatched junction nucleotides: 8. Germline CDR1 and CDR2: SGHVS and FQNEAQ. The CDR3 is made up of 19 amino acids. CDR3 sequence (DNA): TGTGCCAGCAGCGCCGGACTAGCGGGAGGGGGGTACTCCTACAATGAGCAGTTCTTC. It encodes CASSAGLAGGGYSYNEQFF.

J is TRBJ1-2 and V is TRBV27; possible D gene TRBD1, 5 bases. This CDR3 region has 16 residues. V was shortened by 5 bases and J by 0 bases, with 16 bases between the two germline ends. Germline V lookup: CDR1 MNHEY, CDR2 SMNVEV (reference sequence). The CDR3 DNA reads as TGTGCCAGCAGTCCTACCCCCGACAGACCTAACTATGGCTACACCTTC. Translation: CASSPTPDRPNYGYTF.

The V call is TRBV6-5, the J call TRBJ1-2; D possibly corresponds to TRBD1 (6 bases). The CDR3 runs to 13 residues. The V gene's germline CDR1 is MNHEY and CDR2 SVGAGI. V was trimmed by 5 bases and J by 5 bases, leaving 12 bases between them. CDR3 bases: TGTGCCAGCAGTACAGGGATTAGGTATGGCTACACCTTC. Amino acid sequence: CASSTGIRYGYTF.

The chain links TRBV3-1 (or the pseudogene TRBV3-2) to TRBJ2-7, with no clear D. The CDR3 runs 13 residues. Germline CDR1 LGHDT, CDR2 YNNKEL (reference sequence). V shed 1 base and J shed 7 bases, with 11 bases lying between them. The CDR3 reads CASSQVRAGEQYF. CDR3 bases: TGTGCCAGCAGCCAAGTTCGTGCAGGTGAGCAGTACTTC.